This T cell receptor beta chain was captured by sequencing in a study of blood T cells in healthy people across ages. Study-wide findings and caveats: Diversity of TCR beta correlated strongly with naive T cell percentage.

V lost 3 bases and J lost 7, with 10 bases in between. This CDR3 has 13 residues. In germline, CDR1 is MDHEN, CDR2 SYDVKM. As to this clonotype: What it binds is unknown.

Together with a sample-barcoded 5' primer, a J-beta primer mix was included in a second PCR lasting about 6 to 12 cycles. TCRdb processed the 5' RACE reads anew with MiXCR; each CDR3 protein has one entry. This table holds about 1 million distinct CDR3 sequences, roughly a quarter found once. Those donating, healthy Caucasian individuals from Russia, were aged about 6 to 100. It was approximately 9 milliliters of peripheral blood that were drawn from each donor. Another study also made use of these data, one on T cells of mothers and their children. Turning to that study: An overlap that was slightly higher, though non-significant, was seen in related mother-child pairs versus unrelated pairs.

This chain connects TRBV28 to TRBJ2-4; D uncertain. The sample consisted of blood. The receptor's source is a girl between 2 and 10 years old in good health. The CDR3 coding sequence is TGTGCCAGCAGTTTGTCCAAAACTAACATTCAGTACTTC. Amino acids: CASSLSKTNIQYF.